The 3 T cell receptor beta chains below all came from one sample that was sequenced in a study of technical replicates of blood from four donors. Generated by immunoSEQ multiplex PCR, the TCRdb table keeps only in-frame clones and is missing some. The sample lists about 97,000 clones; about 95% were seen once. Material for sequencing was T cells isolated from PBMCs. These receptors were obtained from a human donor in good health.

This rearrangement joins TRBV7-2 to TRBJ2-7; 10 bases are shared with TRBD2. CDR1 SGHTA and CDR2 FQGNSA come from the germline V gene. The length of the CDR3 is 16 residues. Unmatched junction bases numbered 7, after V lost 1 base and J lost 4 bases. The DNA for the CDR3 is TGTGCCAGCAGCTTAGTGAGTCTAGCGGGAGTGTACGAGCAGTACTTC. Translating it yields CASSLVSLAGVYEQYF.

The V and J genes are TRBV4-1 and TRBJ1-2; TRBD1 agrees at 7 bases. V dropped 0 bases and J dropped 5; count of bases not matched to a gene: 9. CDR1 and CDR2 (germline): MGHRA, YSYEKL. CDR3 length: 16 residues. The CDR3 reads CASSQENLGQQYGYTF. CDR3 DNA: TGCGCCAGCAGCCAAGAGAACTTGGGACAGCAATATGGCTACACCTTC.

The chain couples TRBV30 to TRBJ2-7; D ambiguous. This CDR3 has 10 residues. V shed 5 bases and J shed 5 bases, with 7 bases lying between them. Germline V gene lookup returns CDR1 GTSNPN and CDR2 SVGIG (reference sequence). The chain's CDR3 is CAWGGHEQYF. The CDR3 DNA is TGTGCCTGGGGCGGCCACGAGCAGTACTTC. The complete variable domain, with remaining parts taken from reference TRBV30 and TRBJ2-7, reads SQTIHQWPATLVQPVGSPLSLECTVEGTSNPNLYWYRQAAGRGLQLLFYSVGIGQISSEVPQNLSASRPQDRQFILSSKKLLLSDSGFYLCAWGGHEQYFGPGTRLTVT.